This T cell receptor beta chain was obtained from a study of beta chain features in type 1 diabetes. Overall study findings and caveats: Shorter templates may be favored by PCR, equally so in patients and controls. TCRB CDR3 length was moderately but significantly reduced in all four CD4+ subsets of Type 1 diabetes patients.

Expressed TCRB transcripts were sequenced because the entire RNA isolate underwent reverse transcription. Naive, central memory and regulatory T cell samples averaged around 3.3 million reads. The table came from immunoSEQ multiplex PCR; TCRdb's copy has only in-frame clones and leaves some out. The table has under 950,000 clones, roughly a sixth seen once. The table lists this clone with a few counts. The antigen is not known. V dropped 2 bases and J dropped 5; count of bases not matched to a gene: 9. Germline values: CDR1 SGHTA, CDR2 FQGNSA. The CDR3 length is 15 residues. The receptor comes from a young woman in good health. The specimen was naive CD4+ T cells from blood. The V gene is TRBV7-2, the J gene TRBJ2-7; 7 bases fit TRBD2. This CDR3 reads CASSLWQGGRDEQYF. In nucleotides, the CDR3 is TGTGCCAGCAGCTTATGGCAGGGAGGGCGCGACGAGCAGTACTTC.